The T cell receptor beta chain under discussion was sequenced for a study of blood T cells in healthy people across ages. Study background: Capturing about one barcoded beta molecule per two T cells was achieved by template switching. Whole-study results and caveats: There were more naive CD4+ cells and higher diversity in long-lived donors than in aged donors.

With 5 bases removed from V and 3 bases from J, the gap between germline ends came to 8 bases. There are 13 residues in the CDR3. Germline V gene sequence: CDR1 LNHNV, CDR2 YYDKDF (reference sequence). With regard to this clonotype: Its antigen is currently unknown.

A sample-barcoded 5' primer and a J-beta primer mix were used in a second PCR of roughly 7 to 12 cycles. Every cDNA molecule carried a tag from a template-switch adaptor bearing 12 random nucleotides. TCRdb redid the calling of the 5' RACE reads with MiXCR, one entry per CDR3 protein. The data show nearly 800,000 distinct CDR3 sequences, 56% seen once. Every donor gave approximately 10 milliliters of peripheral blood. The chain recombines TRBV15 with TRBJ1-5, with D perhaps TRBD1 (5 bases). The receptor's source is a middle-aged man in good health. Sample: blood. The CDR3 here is CATSGADNQPQHF. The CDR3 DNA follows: TGTGCCACCAGCGGGGCGGACAATCAGCCCCAGCATTTT. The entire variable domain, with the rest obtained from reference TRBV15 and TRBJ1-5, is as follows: DAMVIQNPRYQVTQFGKPVTLSCSQTLNHNVMYWYQQKSSQAPKLLFHYYDKDFNNEADTPDNFQSRRPNTSFCFLDIRSPGLGDTAMYLCATSGADNQPQHFGDGTRLSIL.